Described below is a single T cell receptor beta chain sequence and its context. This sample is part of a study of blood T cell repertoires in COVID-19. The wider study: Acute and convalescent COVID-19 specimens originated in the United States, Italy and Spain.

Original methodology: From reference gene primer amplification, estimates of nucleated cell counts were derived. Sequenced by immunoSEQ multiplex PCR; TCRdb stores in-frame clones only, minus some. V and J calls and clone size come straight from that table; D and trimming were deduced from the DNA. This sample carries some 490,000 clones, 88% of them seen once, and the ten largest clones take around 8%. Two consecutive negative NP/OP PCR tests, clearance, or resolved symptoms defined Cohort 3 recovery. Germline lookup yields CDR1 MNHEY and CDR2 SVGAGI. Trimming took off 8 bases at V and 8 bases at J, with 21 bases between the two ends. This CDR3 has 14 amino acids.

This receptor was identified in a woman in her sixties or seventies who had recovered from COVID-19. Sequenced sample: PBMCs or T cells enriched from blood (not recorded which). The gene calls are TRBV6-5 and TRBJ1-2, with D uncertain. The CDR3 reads CASAVRLLSWGYTF. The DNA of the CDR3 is TGTGCCAGCGCTGTCAGACTCCTCTCGTGGGGCTACACCTTC.